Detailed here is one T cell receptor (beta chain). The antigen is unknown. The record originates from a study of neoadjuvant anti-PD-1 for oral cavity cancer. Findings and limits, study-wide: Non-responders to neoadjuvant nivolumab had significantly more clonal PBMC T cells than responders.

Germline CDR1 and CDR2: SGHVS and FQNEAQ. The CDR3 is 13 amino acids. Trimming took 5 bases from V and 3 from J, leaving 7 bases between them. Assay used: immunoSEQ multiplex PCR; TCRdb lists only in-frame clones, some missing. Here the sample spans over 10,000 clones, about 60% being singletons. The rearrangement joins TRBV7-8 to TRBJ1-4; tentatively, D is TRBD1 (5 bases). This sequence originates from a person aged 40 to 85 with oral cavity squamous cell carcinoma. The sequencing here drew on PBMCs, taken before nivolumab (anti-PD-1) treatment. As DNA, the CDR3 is TGTGCCAGCAGCCAGGGCCCTAATGAAAAACTGTTTTTT. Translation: CASSQGPNEKLFF. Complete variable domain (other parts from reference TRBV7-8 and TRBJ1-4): GAGVSQSPRYKVAKRGQDVALRCDPISGHVSLFWYQQALGQGPEFLTYFQNEAQLDKSGLPSDRFFAERPEGSVSTLKIQRTQQEDSAVYLCASSQGPNEKLFFGSGTQLSVL.